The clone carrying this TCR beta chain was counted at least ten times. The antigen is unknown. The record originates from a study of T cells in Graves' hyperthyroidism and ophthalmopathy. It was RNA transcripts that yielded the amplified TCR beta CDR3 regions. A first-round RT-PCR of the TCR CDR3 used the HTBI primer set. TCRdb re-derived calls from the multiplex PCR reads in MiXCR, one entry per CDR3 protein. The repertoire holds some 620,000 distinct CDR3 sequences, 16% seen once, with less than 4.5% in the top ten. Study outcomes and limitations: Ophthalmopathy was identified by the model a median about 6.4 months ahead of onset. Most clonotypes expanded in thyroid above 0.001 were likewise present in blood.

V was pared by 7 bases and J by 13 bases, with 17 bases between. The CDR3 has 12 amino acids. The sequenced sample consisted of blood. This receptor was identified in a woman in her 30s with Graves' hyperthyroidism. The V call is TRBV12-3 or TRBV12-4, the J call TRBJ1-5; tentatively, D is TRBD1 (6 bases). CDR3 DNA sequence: TGTGCCAGCACTTTTCAACAGGGACTACAGCATTTT. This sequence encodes CASTFQQGLQHF.